This entry describes one TCR beta chain. Its antigen target is currently unknown. Base qualities were left out, and no much larger clone turns up one base away. The donors were healthy, HIV-negative adults with no recently reported acute infections or vaccinations. All donors were Caucasian adults living in Nashville, Tennessee, USA. CD4+ T cells were enriched by magnetic negative selection, after which naive cells were positively selected on CD45RA and the negative fraction was taken as the memory subset. After blood collection by leukapheresis, PBMCs were isolated using Ficoll-Histopaque density gradient centrifugation and then cryopreserved in the vapor phase of liquid nitrogen. Analytical flow cytometry was used to check the purity and quantity of every magnetically sorted T cell population. Genomic DNA was isolated from every sorted fraction and measured by UV absorbance on a Nanodrop 2000c.

TCR CDR3 regions were amplified from genomic DNA by multiplex PCR using the deep immunoSEQ assay. For each cell subset, the extracted genomic DNA was distributed evenly across all wells of several immunoSEQ 96-well plates, and each plate served as one replicate. For sorted subsets, around 200 ng genomic DNA, equal to 25,000 to 35,000 T cell genomes, was loaded into each replicate PCR. Purified libraries were measured with a Qubit 3.0 fluorometer, size-checked on a Bioanalyzer 2100, and measured again with the KAPA Library Quantification kit. A separate single-read 150-cycle Illumina NextSeq 550 flow cell was used to sequence each immunoSEQ 96-well plate. The original methods were these. Because the immunoSEQ output included only junctional sequences and no quality scores, the filtering could not be the same as the filtering used for full-length reads. Sequences were annotated with PyIR, a Python wrapper for IgBLAST v1.9, and V/J genes and CDR3 were assigned using IMGT germline references. Reads were filtered out if the reads had weak V/J assignments (E-value above 1e-6), no CDR3, stop codons, out-of-frame junctions, or ambiguous translated residues. V3J clonotypes were defined as sequences sharing the same inferred V gene, J gene, and CDR3 amino acid sequence. Percentage overlap between repertoires was calculated by dividing the number of shared unique clonotypes by the size of the smaller repertoire. Repertoire richness was assessed with RTK rarefaction, the Chao1 estimator, and Recon v2.1 estimates of unobserved clonotypes. OLGA was used to compute generation probabilities for all TCRbeta clonotypes that the gDNA method yielded from a handful of donors. The table comes from immuneACCESS by way of TCRdb, which keeps in-frame sequences with V and J called. Part of the clones is missing from these tables; in studies checked, under half for an unresolved V gene and the rest for unknown reasons. The D gene and trimming were derived from the DNA, and the V and J assignments and clone size from that table. Here the sample has 1.4 million or so clones; approximately 98.5% occur a single time. The biggest ten clones account for approximately 0.38% of the sample.

This sample stems from a study of shared clonotypes between healthy human individuals (dated by TCRdb to the early 2020s). About the investigation overall: A few men and a couple of women, aged 18 to 49 years, made up the cohort. For each donor, CD4 naive and CD4 memory were each given three plates, CD8 naive was given two plates, and CD8 memory was given one plate. The study deeply sequenced blood TCR repertoires of five healthy adults to estimate repertoire size and the extent of clonotype sharing between individuals. To increase sequencing depth and limit assay-specific biases, TCR repertoire library preparation and sequencing were carried out by different laboratories using diverse techniques. Each donor's leukapheresis produced roughly between roughly 0.9 and 8.9 billion PBMCs.

What the authors observed across the whole study: Clonotypes shared by all four sorted-subset donors showed higher generation probabilities than non-shared clonotypes. Estimated clonotype richness was generally larger for naive than for memory subsets. Sharing across four donors was observed for around 4.8% of naive CD4, 3.5% of naive CD8, about 2.3% of memory CD4, and around 0.4% of memory CD8 clonotypes. The genetic and exposure-history diversity represented was limited by the small number of donors. Only blood was sampled, and tissue TCR repertoires likely differ from those in blood. Incomplete sequencing was indicated by rarefaction of sorted-subset datasets, despite the large sequencing depth. Pairwise subsampling indicated that sequencing depth was expected to affect the degree of clonotype sharing among donors.

Reading from cysteine to phenylalanine, the CDR3 counts 13 amino acids. Here the CDR3 DNA is all that survives: 39 bases in frame from base 1. CDR1 LNHDA and CDR2 SQIVND are derived from the germline V gene (reference sequence). Trimming removed 5 bases from V and 2 bases from J, leaving 10 bases between the germline ends. Sequenced sample: naive CD4+ T cells sorted from blood. The cell subset or site tag for this specimen amounts to: CD45RA+ positively selected. The chain is made from TRBV19 and TRBJ2-7; no D segment can be confidently identified. The clonotype comes from a man younger than 45 in good health. The CDR3 reads CASSFLQTYEQYF. The nucleotides are TGTGCCAGTAGTTTCTTACAGACCTACGAGCAGTACTTC.